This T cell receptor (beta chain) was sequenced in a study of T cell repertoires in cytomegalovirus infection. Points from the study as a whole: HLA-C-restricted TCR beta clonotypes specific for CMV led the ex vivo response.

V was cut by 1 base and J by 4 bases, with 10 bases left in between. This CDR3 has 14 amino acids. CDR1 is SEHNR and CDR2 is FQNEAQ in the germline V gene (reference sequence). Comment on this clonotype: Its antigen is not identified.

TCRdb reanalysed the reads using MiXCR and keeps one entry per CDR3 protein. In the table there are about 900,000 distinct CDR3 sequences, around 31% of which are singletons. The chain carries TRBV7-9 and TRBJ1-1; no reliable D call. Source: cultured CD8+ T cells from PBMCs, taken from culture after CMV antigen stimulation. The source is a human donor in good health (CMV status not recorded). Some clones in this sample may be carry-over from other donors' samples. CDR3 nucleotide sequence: TGTGCCAGCAGCTTAGGTGTTGGTTTCACTGAAGCTTTCTTT. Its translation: CASSLGVGFTEAFF.